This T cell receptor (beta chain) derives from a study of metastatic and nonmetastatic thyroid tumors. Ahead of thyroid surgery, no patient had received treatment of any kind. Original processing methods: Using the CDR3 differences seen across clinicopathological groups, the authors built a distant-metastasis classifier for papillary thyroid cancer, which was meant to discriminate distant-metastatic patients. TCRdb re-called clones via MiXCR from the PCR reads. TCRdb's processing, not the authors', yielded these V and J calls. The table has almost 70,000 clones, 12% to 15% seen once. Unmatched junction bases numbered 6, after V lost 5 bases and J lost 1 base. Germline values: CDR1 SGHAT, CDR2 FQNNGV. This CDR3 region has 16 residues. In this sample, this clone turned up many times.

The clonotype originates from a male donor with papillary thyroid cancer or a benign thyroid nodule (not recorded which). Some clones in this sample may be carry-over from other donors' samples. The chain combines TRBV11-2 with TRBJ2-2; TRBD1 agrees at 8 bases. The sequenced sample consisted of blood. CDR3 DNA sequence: TGTGCCAGCAGCAATGCAGGACAGGGGAACACCGGGGAGCTGTTTTTT. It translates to CASSNAGQGNTGELFF.